Included here is one T cell receptor beta chain sequence, with context. Its antigen is not known. Other nucleotide sequences from this sample produce the same CDR3. Germline trimming cut 2 bases from V and 5 bases from J; bases unmatched to any gene: 4. There are 14 residues in the CDR3. Germline V gene data show CDR1 as SGDLS and CDR2 as YYNGEE. Donors were Caucasian adults residing in Nashville, Tennessee, USA. The sample originates from a study of shared clonotypes between healthy human individuals. Study background: A couple of female and three male donors aged 18 to 49 were enrolled. Study results and caveats: Among the subsets, naive ones generally showed larger estimated richness than memory ones.

The authors split each subset's genomic DNA evenly across several immunoSEQ plates. Assay used: immunoSEQ multiplex PCR; TCRdb lists only in-frame clones, some missing. The sample gives 2 million to 3 million clones, over 85% of which show up once; about 0.13% is in the top ten. V gene TRBV9 combines with J gene TRBJ2-7; 10 bases map to TRBD1. Sequences were obtained from naive CD4+ T cells sorted from blood. Specified subset: CD45RA+ positively selected. The clonotype was recovered from a man between 18 and 29 years old in good health. The CDR3 nucleotides are TGTGCCAGCAGCGTCCGGGACAGGGGCGACGAGCAGTACTTC. As protein: CASSVRDRGDEQYF.